This TCR beta chain came from a study of regulatory T cells in long-lasting Graves disease. CDR1 is DFQATT and CDR2 is SNEGSKA in the germline V gene (reference sequence). Between the trimmed V and J ends, which lost 7 bases and 1 base, there was a span of 7 bases. CDR3 length: 12 residues. Time point here: newly diagnosed GD, antithyroid drugs for less than 3 months. RNA isolated from PBMCs was used to make the TCR library. CDR3-region Arm-PCR and iRepertoire HTBI primers produced the TCR beta libraries. TCRdb itself ran the multiplex PCR reads through MiXCR, one entry per CDR3 protein. Of hundreds of thousands of distinct CDR3 sequences listed, around 15% were seen once; the top ten hold approximately 21%. At least ten counts were recorded for this clonotype.

This material consisted of peripheral blood mononuclear cells (PBMCs), taken at new diagnosis, from a patient treated with antithyroid drugs. The chain couples TRBV20-1 to TRBJ2-2; D gene unclear. The receptor was isolated from a female donor with Graves disease. Here the CDR3 DNA reads TGCAGTGGTGGAGTGAACACCGGGGAGCTGTTTTTT. Protein product: CSGGVNTGELFF.